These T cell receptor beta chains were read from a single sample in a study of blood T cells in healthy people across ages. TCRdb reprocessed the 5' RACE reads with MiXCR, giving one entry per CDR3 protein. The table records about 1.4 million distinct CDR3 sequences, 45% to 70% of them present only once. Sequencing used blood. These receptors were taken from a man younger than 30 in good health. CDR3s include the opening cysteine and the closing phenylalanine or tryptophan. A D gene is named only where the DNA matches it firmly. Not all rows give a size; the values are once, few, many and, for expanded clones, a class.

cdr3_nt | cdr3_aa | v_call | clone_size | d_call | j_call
TGCGCCAGCAGCCCTTGGCAGGACAATGAGCAGTTCTTC | CASSPWQDNEQFF | TRBV4-1 | once | - | TRBJ2-1
TGTGCCAGCAGCTCAAACTCCGGGACGAGCGGATACAATGAGCAGTTCTTC | CASSSNSGTSGYNEQFF | TRBV7-2 | - | - | TRBJ2-1
TGTGCCATCAGTGACACCGGGACAGGGATCTACGAGCAGTACTTC | CAISDTGTGIYEQYF | TRBV10-3 | - | TRBD1 | TRBJ2-7
TGCAGCGTTTTGGGGGTGTATGGGGAGCAGTTCTTC | CSVLGVYGEQFF | TRBV29-1 | few | - | TRBJ2-1
TGCGCCAGTAGCCAACTCGACAGGGACACAGATACGCAGTATTTT | CASSQLDRDTDTQYF | TRBV4-3 | few | TRBD1 | TRBJ2-3
TGTGCCAGCAGGGAAACAGGGGGAGACATTCAGTACTTC | CASRETGGDIQYF | TRBV6-1 | - | TRBD1 | TRBJ2-4
TGCAGTGCGACCCCGGGACAGGGCACAGATACGCAGTATTTT | CSATPGQGTDTQYF | TRBV20-1 | few | TRBD1 | TRBJ2-3
TGTGCCAGCAGTGAGGGGCAGACCGACTATGGCTACACCTTC | CASSEGQTDYGYTF | TRBV21-1 | - | - | TRBJ1-2
TGCAGCGCCCTGGGAGGTATCTACGAGCAGTACTTC | CSALGGIYEQYF | TRBV29-1 | - | - | TRBJ2-7
TGCAGTGCCCAGGCAGGGGCGAGGTACGAGCAGTACTTC | CSAQAGARYEQYF | TRBV20-1 | - | - | TRBJ2-7
TGCAGCGTTGGTGGCGAATCTAACTCCTACGAGCAGTACTTC | CSVGGESNSYEQYF | TRBV29-1 | few | - | TRBJ2-7
TGCAGTGCTAGAGATCTCACGGCAAGCTCCTACAATGAGCAGTACTTC | CSARDLTASSYNEQYF | TRBV20-1 | - | - | TRBJ2-7
TGCAGCGATACAGGGGCGGGCGAGACCCAGTACTTC | CSDTGAGETQYF | TRBV29-1 | - | TRBD1 | TRBJ2-5
TGCGCCAGCAGCCAAGCGGGGACAGGGGGGGTAGAGACCCAGTACTTC | CASSQAGTGGVETQYF | TRBV4-1 | - | TRBD1 | TRBJ2-5
TGCGCCAGCAGCCAAGGAGCGGGGGGTTTAGAGACCCAGTACTTC | CASSQGAGGLETQYF | TRBV4-1 | few | TRBD2 | TRBJ2-5
TGCAGCGTTGAAGATCGGAGAACTGGCTACGAGCAGTACTTC | CSVEDRRTGYEQYF | TRBV29-1 | few | - | TRBJ2-7
TGCGCCAGCAGCTTGGCCGCGGGAGAACACGAGCAGTACTTC | CASSLAAGEHEQYF | TRBV5-1 | - | TRBD2 | TRBJ2-7
TGTGCCAGCAGCCAAGCGCCTATCGGAACAGGGGTGGGCGAGCAGTACTTC | CASSQAPIGTGVGEQYF | TRBV4-1 | - | TRBD1 | TRBJ2-7